This TCR beta chain is drawn from a study of type 1 regulatory T cells. Study at large: This in vitro CD4 product, T-allo10, is enriched for Tr1 cells and alloantigen-specific.

Comment on this clonotype: Its antigen is undetermined.

A single record per CDR3 protein comes from TCRdb applying MiXCR to the reads. Of more than 60,000 distinct CDR3 sequences listed, around 49% are singletons. The sequence came from a human donor in good health. The material sequenced was cultured non-Tr1 T cells, either the whole culture or a sorted T cell fraction (not recorded which).

The CDR3 nucleotides read TGCGCCAGCCGTGACAGGTCCGGAGGAGAGACCCAGTACTTC. Translation gives CASRDRSGGETQYF. The V gene is TRBV5-1, the J gene TRBJ2-5; possible D gene TRBD1, 6 bases. This CDR3 is built from 14 residues. V was trimmed by 7 bases and J by 4 bases, leaving 17 bases between them. The germline CDR1 and CDR2 sequences are SGHRS and YFSETQ. The full variable domain, completed using reference TRBV5-1 and TRBJ2-5, is KAGVTQTPRYLIKTRGQQVTLSCSPISGHRSVSWYQQTPGQGLQFLFEYFSETQRNKGNFPGRFSGRQFSNSRSEMNVSTLELGDSALYLCASRDRSGGETQYFGPGTRLLVL.